Below are 21 T cell receptor beta chains sequenced from a single sample in a study of OX40 agonist ivuxolimab in advanced cancers. Assay: immunoSEQ multiplex PCR; the TCRdb copy retains only in-frame clones and omits some. The sample comprises around 80,000 clones, 70% to 85% of which are singletons, and around 7.3% rests with the top ten. The specimen was CD4+ or CD8+ T cells sorted from blood, collected in a trial of the OX40 agonist ivuxolimab. These receptor sequences come from an adult with an advanced solid tumor such as melanoma, head and neck, liver or kidney cancer.

This clone has more than one count but fewer than ten. The chain links TRBV7-9 to TRBJ2-4, with no clear D. With 2 bases removed from V and 7 bases from J, the gap between germline ends came to 6 bases. This CDR3 comprises 12 residues. Germline V gene lookup returns CDR1 SEHNR and CDR2 FQNEAQ (reference sequence). The CDR3 here is CASSLSSNIQYF. CDR3 nucleotides: TGTGCCAGCAGCTTATCCTCTAACATTCAGTACTTC. The whole variable domain, remainder taken from reference TRBV7-9 and TRBJ2-4, is DTGVSQNPRHKITKRGQNVTFRCDPISEHNRLYWYRQTLGQGPEFLTYFQNEAQLEKSRLLSDRFSAERPKGSFSTLEIQRTEQGDSAMYLCASSLSSNIQYFGAGTRLSVL.

CDR3 nucleotide sequence: TGTGCCAGCAGCCCCCGGGGCGGGAGGGCCGCAGAGACCCAGTACTTC. Amino acid sequence: CASSPRGGRAAETQYF. The gene calls are TRBV7-8 and TRBJ2-5, with 9 bases fitting TRBD2. V lost 5 bases and J lost 4; bases outside the gene matches: 11. Germline V gives CDR1 SGHVS, CDR2 FQNEAQ. The CDR3 runs to 16 residues.

By share, this clone ranks as medium-sized. The V gene is TRBV6-1, the J gene TRBJ1-2; 9 positions agree with TRBD1. Trimming at V came to 4 bases and at J to 1 base, leaving 4 bases not matched to a gene. Germline V lookup: CDR1 MNHNS, CDR2 SASEGT. This CDR3 has 15 residues. The CDR3 nucleotides read TGTGCCAGCAGTGCCAGACAGGGGGTTAACTATGGCTACACCTTC. It encodes CASSARQGVNYGYTF.

V usage is TRBV30 and J usage is TRBJ2-1, with 8 bases identical to TRBD1. V dropped 8 bases and J dropped 1; count of bases not matched to a gene: 10. CDR3 length equals 15 residues. Germline CDR1 and CDR2: GTSNPN and SVGIG (reference sequence). The CDR3 loop is CATFGRDRSYNEQFF. DNA for the CDR3: TGTGCCACGTTCGGCCGGGACAGGTCCTACAATGAGCAGTTCTTC.

J is TRBJ1-4 and V is TRBV1; the table's D call of TRBD1 was not tested on the DNA. TRBV1 is a documented pseudogene. The CDR3 length is 16 residues. The DNA of the CDR3 is TGCACCAGCAGCCAAGGACAGTACTCAACTAATGAAAAACTGTTTTTT. This sequence encodes CTSSQGQYSTNEKLFF.

This clone was detected only once. This CDR3 is also generated by other DNA sequences in the sample. V is TRBV6-5 and J is TRBJ2-5; D is possibly TRBD2 (6 bases). The germline CDR1 and CDR2 sequences are MNHEY and SVGAGI. The CDR3 totals 12 residues. The CDR3 region has the DNA TGTGCTTCGGGAGCTACTCAAGAGACCCAGTACTTC. The encoded protein is CASGATQETQYF.

This clone has a handful of counts. The chain combines TRBV7-9 with TRBJ1-1, with D perhaps TRBD1 (6 bases). V was cut by 3 bases and J by 4 bases, with 9 bases left in between. CDR1 SEHNR and CDR2 FQNEAQ come from the germline V gene (reference sequence). The CDR3 has 13 amino acids. The CDR3 DNA follows: TGTGCCAGCAGCTTGGGGGCTCGCACTGAAGCTTTCTTT. Its translation: CASSLGARTEAFF.

The table lists this clone with a few counts. Compared with germline, one end of the junction differs, possibly owing to a read error. The V call is TRBV4-2, the J call TRBJ1-4, with 7 nucleotides matching TRBD1. Germline V gene sequence: CDR1 LGHNA, CDR2 YNFKEQ. The CDR3 is 11 amino acids. The DNA of the CDR3 is TGTGCCAGCAGCCAGGGGGACAGCACGCTTTTT. It specifies CASSQGDSTLF.

The chain links TRBV19 to TRBJ2-3, with D hard to call. The V end lost 3 bases, the J end lost 0 bases, and 10 bases lay between the germline ends. The length of the CDR3 is 15 residues. The germline V gene has CDR1 LNHDA and CDR2 SQIVND (reference sequence). CDR3 DNA sequence: TGTGCCAGTAGTATTCGGCAGCTGAGCACAGATACGCAGTATTTT. Encoded protein: CASSIRQLSTDTQYF.

The V call is TRBV6-1, the J call TRBJ1-4, with D possibly being TRBD1 (5 bases). Trimming left V 8 bases short and J 5 bases short, with 18 bases between. CDR3 length: 15 residues. Per germline, CDR1 MNHNS and CDR2 SASEGT. DNA of the CDR3: TGTGCCAGCGACAAAACGACAGCTGGGAATGAAAAACTGTTTTTT. This gives the protein CASDKTTAGNEKLFF.

The CDR3: CASSPTLLDEQYF. The CDR3 region has the DNA TGTGCCAGCAGCCCGACCCTTCTTGACGAGCAGTACTTC. The chain employs TRBV4-2 and TRBJ2-7; D is ambiguous. The CDR3 sequence is 13 residues long. The V end lost 4 bases, the J end lost 5 bases, and 12 bases lay between the germline ends. CDR1 and CDR2 from the germline V gene are LGHNA and YNFKEQ.

The V gene is TRBV18, the J gene TRBJ2-7; 7 bases fit TRBD1. The CDR3 contains 14 residues. After removal of 6 bases from V and 7 bases from J, the junction contained 12 bases not matched to a gene. Germline CDR1 and CDR2: KGHSH and LQKENI. CDR3 sequence: CASSEGQRSGEQYF. In DNA, the CDR3 is TGTGCCAGCTCTGAGGGACAGCGTTCAGGGGAGCAGTACTTC.

The J gene is TRBJ1-1, the V gene TRBV11-2, with TRBD1 matching 7 bases. The CDR3 runs to 14 residues. The V gene's germline CDR1 is SGHAT and CDR2 FQNNGV. The V and J ends lost 5 bases and 0 bases, in that order; junction bases with no gene match: 3. In nucleotides, the CDR3 is TGTGCCAGCAGCCCAGGGGGTCTGAACACTGAAGCTTTCTTT. This sequence encodes CASSPGGLNTEAFF.

This chain uses TRBV6-5 with TRBJ2-1; the match to TRBD2 covers 7 bases. The germline gives CDR1 MNHEY, CDR2 SVGAGI. The CDR3 spans 16 residues. The V and J ends lost 0 bases and 7 bases, in that order; junction bases with no gene match: 9. CDR3 in amino acids: CASSYSGGRIRNEQFF. DNA of the CDR3: TGTGCCAGCAGTTACTCCGGCGGGAGAATAAGGAATGAGCAGTTCTTC.

V and J are TRBV9 and TRBJ2-6; D may be TRBD1 or TRBD2 (6 bases each). The CDR3 extends over 18 amino acids. The V gene lost 3 bases and the J gene lost 0 bases, with 16 bases spanning the gap. Germline V gene lookup returns CDR1 SGDLS and CDR2 YYNGEE. CDR3 DNA: TGTGCCAGCAGCGGGGAGGACAGTATTTACTCTGGGGCCAACGTCCTGACTTTC. It codes for CASSGEDSIYSGANVLTF. Together with reference TRBV9 and TRBJ2-6, the CDR3 gives the full variable domain: DSGVTQTPKHLITATGQRVTLRCSPRSGDLSVYWYQQSLDQGLQFLIQYYNGEERAKGNILERFSAQQFPDLHSELNLSSLELGDSALYFCASSGEDSIYSGANVLTFGAGSRLTVL.

The chain is built from TRBV19 and TRBJ2-1, with 8 bases lining up with TRBD2. Germline V CDR1 and CDR2: LNHDA, SQIVND (reference sequence). The V gene end was trimmed by 4 bases and the J gene end by 5 bases; junction bases not matched to a gene: 13. The CDR3 is 17 residues long. Written as DNA, the CDR3 is TGTGCCAGTAGTAGAAAAGTCGGAGCGGGAGAGCACAATGAGCAGTTCTTC. Encoded protein: CASSRKVGAGEHNEQFF.

The chain is built from TRBV5-4 and TRBJ1-1; no reliable D call. The CDR3 consists of 13 residues. Per the germline V gene, CDR1 is SGHNT and CDR2 is YYREEE (reference sequence). Trimming pared 6 bases from V and 8 bases from J, leaving 17 bases between. The CDR3 spells CASKRADLTEAFF. As DNA, the CDR3 is TGTGCCAGCAAAAGGGCGGACCTGACCGAAGCTTTCTTT.

The chain joins TRBV30 to TRBJ2-7; D possibly corresponds to TRBD1 (6 bases). Germline CDR1 is GTSNPN and CDR2 is SVGIG (reference sequence). V lost 1 base and J 1 base, leaving 17 bases between the germline ends. This CDR3 contains 16 residues. DNA for the CDR3: TGTGCCTGGAGTGCCTTACAGACAGGCCGATCCTACGAGCAGTACTTC. This gives the protein CAWSALQTGRSYEQYF.

The chain joins TRBV2 to TRBJ1-1, with D perhaps matching TRBD1 (6 bases). Per germline, CDR1 SNHLY and CDR2 FYNNEI. The length of the CDR3 is 13 residues. Deletions cut 0 bases from V and 8 bases from J, with 10 bases between. CDR3 coding DNA: TGTGCCAGCAGTGAAGCGGACAGAGACGAAGCTTTCTTT. This gives the protein CASSEADRDEAFF.

The chain uses TRBV7-2 and TRBJ1-2, with D tentatively TRBD1 (6 bases). Per germline, CDR1 SGHTA and CDR2 FQGNSA. The ends were cut back, 4 bases at V and 2 bases at J, with 14 bases in the middle. The length of the CDR3 is 15 residues. DNA of the CDR3: TGTGCCAGCAGCTCGAGACAGGACTCAAACTATGGCTACACCTTC. This sequence encodes CASSSRQDSNYGYTF.

This clone was recorded a few times. The CDR3 protein is CASSVRDGSNQPQHF. The CDR3 DNA sequence: TGTGCCAGTAGTGTCCGGGACGGTAGCAATCAGCCCCAGCATTTT. The J gene is TRBJ1-5, the V gene TRBV19, with a tentative D call TRBD1 (5 bases). V was trimmed by 5 bases and J by 0 bases, leaving 11 bases between them. Germline V gives CDR1 LNHDA, CDR2 SQIVND (reference sequence). The length of the CDR3 is 15 residues.